This TCR beta chain derives from a study of blood T cell repertoires in COVID-19. This CDR3 has 15 residues. Trimming removed 4 bases from V and 4 bases from J; junction bases left unmatched: 6. From germline, CDR1 is SGHAT and CDR2 FQNNGV. Libraries were prepared by immunoSEQ multiplex PCR; TCRdb keeps only in-frame clonotypes and omits some of them. The sample yields about 33,000 clones, around nine tenths seen once. The chain carries TRBV11-2 and TRBJ1-4; 7 bases map to TRBD1. Sequencing was performed on peripheral blood. The TCR comes from a human donor in a cohort sampled during active COVID-19. The CDR3 here is CASSSQGLGNEKLFF. The CDR3 nucleotides read TGTGCCAGCAGCTCACAGGGGCTGGGTAATGAAAAACTGTTTTTT. Full variable domain (missing parts from reference TRBV11-2 and TRBJ1-4): EAGVAQSPRYKIIEKRQSVAFWCNPISGHATLYWYQQILGQGPKLLIQFQNNGVVDDSQLPKDRFSAERLKGVDSTLKIQPAKLEDSAVYLCASSSQGLGNEKLFFGSGTQLSVL.